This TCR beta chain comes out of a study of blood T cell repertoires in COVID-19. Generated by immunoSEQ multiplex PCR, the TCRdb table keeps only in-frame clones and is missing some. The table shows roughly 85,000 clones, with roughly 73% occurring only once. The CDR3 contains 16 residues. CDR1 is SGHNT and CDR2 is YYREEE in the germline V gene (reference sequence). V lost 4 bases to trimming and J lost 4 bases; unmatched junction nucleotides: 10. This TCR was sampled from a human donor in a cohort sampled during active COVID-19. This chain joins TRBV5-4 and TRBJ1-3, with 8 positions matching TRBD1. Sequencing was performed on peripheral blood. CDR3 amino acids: CASSEDREVFGNTIYF. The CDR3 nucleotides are TGTGCCAGCAGCGAGGACAGGGAGGTTTTCGGAAACACCATATATTTT.